A single sample gave rise to the 15 T cell receptor beta chains below, sequenced in a study of cytomegalovirus exposure and HLA in healthy donors. Using immunoSEQ multiplex PCR, the repertoire was profiled, and TCRdb retains in-frame clones only, with some absent. The repertoire holds some 87,000 clones, with around 96% as singletons. The specimen sequenced was PBMCs. The receptor set was obtained from a woman under 30 in good health and CMV-seronegative.

V usage is TRBV18 and J usage is TRBJ2-1; possibly TRBD1 for D (5 bases). Trimming left V 3 bases short and J 7 bases short, with 10 bases between. Germline CDR1 reads KGHSH; CDR2 reads LQKENI. The CDR3 has 13 residues. CDR3 amino acids: CASSPLPGNEQFF. In DNA, the CDR3 is TGTGCCAGCTCACCCCTCCCAGGGAATGAGCAGTTCTTC. Drawing the rest from reference TRBV18 and TRBJ2-1, the complete variable domain is NAGVMQNPRHLVRRRGQEARLRCSPMKGHSHVYWYRQLPEEGLKFMVYLQKENIIDESGMPKERFSAEFPKEGPSILRIQQVVRGDSAAYFCASSPLPGNEQFFGPGTRLTVL.

V usage is TRBV15 and J usage is TRBJ2-1; 11 bases fit TRBD2. CDR1 is LNHNV and CDR2 is YYDKDF in the germline V gene (reference sequence). CDR3 length equals 16 residues. With V trimmed by 0 bases and J by 2 bases, 0 bases remained unmatched. CDR3 nucleotides: TGTGCCACCAGCAGAGAACTAGCGGGAGCCTACAATGAGCAGTTCTTC. Its translation: CATSRELAGAYNEQFF. The full variable domain, completed using reference TRBV15 and TRBJ2-1, is DAMVIQNPRYQVTQFGKPVTLSCSQTLNHNVMYWYQQKSSQAPKLLFHYYDKDFNNEADTPDNFQSRRPNTSFCFLDIRSPGLGDTAMYLCATSRELAGAYNEQFFGPGTRLTVL.

The chain recombines TRBV7-9 with TRBJ1-4; 9 positions match TRBD1. The CDR3 runs to 14 residues. The junction had 6 bases not matched to a gene; V was cut back by 5 bases and J by 8 bases. The germline V gene has CDR1 SEHNR and CDR2 FQNEAQ (reference sequence). CDR3: CASSQSDRGEKLFF. CDR3 coding DNA: TGTGCCAGCAGCCAATCGGACAGGGGCGAAAAACTGTTTTTT.

The chain uses TRBV20-1 and TRBJ1-6; D is possibly TRBD1 (6 bases). The ends were cut back, 6 bases at V and 11 bases at J, with 11 bases in the middle. The length of the CDR3 is 11 residues. Germline CDR1 is DFQATT and CDR2 is SNEGSKA (reference sequence). CDR3 amino acids: CSARTGPPLHF. CDR3 in DNA: TGCAGTGCGCGTACAGGGCCACCCCTCCACTTT.

This clone has just one count. This rearrangement joins TRBV6-6 to TRBJ2-3, with D possibly matching TRBD2 (5 bases). V was cut by 4 bases and J by 9 bases, with 20 bases left in between. Germline V gene data show CDR1 as MNHNY and CDR2 as SVGAGI (reference sequence). This CDR3 is built from 15 residues. CDR3 region: CASSSQSVPGFTQYF. The CDR3 DNA sequence: TGTGCCAGCAGTTCCCAGTCGGTCCCGGGGTTCACGCAGTATTTT.

This rearrangement joins TRBV7-2 to TRBJ2-7; 11 bases line up with TRBD2. Losses at the gene ends were 8 bases for V and 9 bases for J; bases not matched to a gene: 24. This CDR3 is built from 18 residues. CDR1 is SGHTA, CDR2 FQGNSA, per germline. CDR3 sequence (DNA): TGTGCCAGCCGAGCATTGAGACTAGCGGGACCATCTCTACGAGGGCAGTACTTC. Translating it yields CASRALRLAGPSLRGQYF. The complete variable domain, with remaining parts taken from reference TRBV7-2 and TRBJ2-7, reads GAGVSQSPSNKVTEKGKDVELRCDPISGHTALYWYRQSLGQGLEFLIYFQGNSAPDKSGLPSDRFSAERTGGSVSTLTIQRTQQEDSAVYLCASRALRLAGPSLRGQYFGPGTRLTVT.

The chain employs TRBV19 and TRBJ1-4; a weak D match, TRBD1 (5 bases). V lost 5 bases and J lost 4, with 11 bases in between. The CDR3 runs to 14 residues. Per the germline V gene, CDR1 is LNHDA and CDR2 is SQIVND (reference sequence). CDR3 protein: CASSAGRSNEKLFF. DNA of the CDR3: TGTGCCAGTAGTGCAGGGAGGAGTAATGAAAAACTGTTTTTT.

DNA of the CDR3: TGTGCCAGTAGACTCGGAGGTGGTAATGAGCAGTTCTTC. Translating it yields CASRLGGGNEQFF. This chain links TRBV19 with TRBJ2-1, with D perhaps matching TRBD2 (5 bases). Trimming pared 6 bases from V and 7 bases from J, leaving 13 bases between. Germline V gene lookup returns CDR1 LNHDA and CDR2 SQIVND (reference sequence). CDR3 length: 13 residues.

The CDR3 spells CASSLAASYLTGELFF. In DNA form, the CDR3 reads TGTGCCAGCAGCTTAGCCGCTAGTTACCTCACCGGGGAGCTGTTTTTT. The chain links TRBV7-6 to TRBJ2-2, with D uncertain. Germline CDR1 is SGHVS and CDR2 is FNYEAQ. CDR3 size: 16 residues. V was clipped by 0 bases and J by 4 bases, with 12 bases between them.

The V gene is TRBV23-1, the J gene TRBJ1-1, with no clear D. TRBV23-1 is labeled an ORF, and its function is uncertain. The CDR3 has 16 amino acids. V was clipped by 1 base and J by 0 bases, with 12 bases between them. CDR3 DNA: TGCGCCAGCAGTCAATGCTACAGACGCATGAACACTGAAGCTTTCTTT. It codes for CASSQCYRRMNTEAFF.

The chain is built from TRBV18 and TRBJ2-1; D unresolved. Germline V gene data show CDR1 as KGHSH and CDR2 as LQKENI. There are 13 residues in the CDR3. With 5 bases removed from V and 7 bases from J, the gap between germline ends came to 12 bases. The CDR3 here is CASSWSQSNEQFF. CDR3 coding DNA: TGTGCCAGCTCATGGTCTCAGTCGAATGAGCAGTTCTTC.

The rearrangement joins TRBV6-6 to TRBJ1-4; no definite D call. Trimming pared 0 bases from V and 8 bases from J, leaving 13 bases between. CDR1 and CDR2 from the germline V gene are MNHNY and SVGAGI (reference sequence). This CDR3 has 15 amino acids. The DNA of the CDR3 is TGTGCCAGCAGTTACTCGAGGCAGCTGCTAGAAAAACTGTTTTTT. It yields the protein CASSYSRQLLEKLFF.

This sequence joins TRBV28 and TRBJ2-5; TRBD2 matches 7 bases. CDR1 MDHEN and CDR2 SYDVKM come from the germline V gene. V gave up 0 bases and J gave up 2 bases; unmatched junction bases: 3. The CDR3 covers 15 residues. The CDR3 sequence: CASSLWGGDQETQYF. The CDR3 bases are TGTGCCAGCAGTTTATGGGGAGGGGATCAAGAGACCCAGTACTTC.

This chain uses TRBV18 with TRBJ2-3, with TRBD2 identical over 8 bases. V lost 3 bases, J lost 6 bases, and 11 bases stayed unmatched. Germline CDR1 reads KGHSH; CDR2 reads LQKENI. This CDR3 has 16 amino acids. The CDR3 DNA reads TGTGCCAGCTCACCCCCGCGGGCGGGAGGAAGGGATACGCAGTATTTT. Its protein is CASSPPRAGGRDTQYF.

The V and J genes are TRBV5-1 and TRBJ2-7; maybe TRBD2 (6 bases). V was cut by 0 bases and J by 4 bases, with 14 bases left in between. The CDR3 runs to 15 residues. Germline values: CDR1 SGHRS, CDR2 YFSETQ. The CDR3 reads CASSLVAGSGYEQYF. The CDR3 nucleotides are TGCGCCAGCAGCTTGGTGGCAGGGAGCGGGTACGAGCAGTACTTC.